This record looks at one T cell receptor beta chain sequence and its context. The table lists this clonotype with many counts. Its antigen is still unknown. Base qualities are missing; no much larger clone stands one base away. Libraries were made using RT-PCR. Data came from a NextSeq 550. TCRdb reanalyzed the raw reads on its own, using fastp at Q25 for trimming and MiXCR for clone calling, and kept in-frame beta chains. Identical CDR3 proteins give one entry, which carries the most common genes and DNA. Counted in this sample were approximately 430,000 distinct CDR3 sequences; approximately 16% of them appeared once. The ten largest clonotypes hold 7% to 7.5% of the sample. The data were taken from a study of patients and donors after allogeneic stem cell transplantation (dated by TCRdb to between 2020 and 2021). V drops 7 bases and J drops 4 bases, leaving 17 bases in between. The CDR3 has 15 amino acids, counting the end cysteine and phenylalanine. CDR3 DNA only is kept here, 45 bases in frame from base 1.

The specimen sequenced was blood, either unsorted or a sorted T cell fraction (not recorded which). This sequence was found in a human donor who was either an allogeneic HSCT recipient or a stem cell or donor lymphocyte infusion donor (not recorded which). It is not recorded whose cells these are; they may come from a transplant donor. The rearranged segments are TRBV12-3 or TRBV12-4 and TRBJ1-3; TRBD1 is a weak D gene call, 5 bases matching. CDR3 protein: CASTPPGGAGNTIYF. The sequenced DNA is TGTGCCAGCACACCCCCCGGGGGTGCCGGAAACACCATATATTTT.